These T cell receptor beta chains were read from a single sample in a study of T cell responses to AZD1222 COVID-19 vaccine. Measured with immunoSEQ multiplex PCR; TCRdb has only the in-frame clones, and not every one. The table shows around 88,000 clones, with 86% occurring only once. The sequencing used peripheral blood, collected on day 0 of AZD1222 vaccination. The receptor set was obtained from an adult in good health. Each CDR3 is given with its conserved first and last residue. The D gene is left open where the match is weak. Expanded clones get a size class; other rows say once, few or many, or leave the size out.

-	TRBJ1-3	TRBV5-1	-	TGCGCCAGCAGCTTGTTAGGCCGAGGGAACACCATATATTTT	CASSLLGRGNTIYF
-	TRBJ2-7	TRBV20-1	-	TGCAGTGCTAGAGATTACTACGAGCAGTACTTC	CSARDYYEQYF
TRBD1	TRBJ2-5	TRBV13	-	TGTGCCAGCAGCTTCGGACAGGGCGGGGAGACCCAGTACTTC	CASSFGQGGETQYF
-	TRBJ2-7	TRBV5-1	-	TGCGCCAGCAGACGGGACCCAAGAGGGGAGCAGTACTTC	CASRRDPRGEQYF
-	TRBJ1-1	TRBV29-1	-	TGCAGCGTTGCCCCCACAACAGGCGGGGACACTGAAGCTTTCTTT	CSVAPTTGGDTEAFF
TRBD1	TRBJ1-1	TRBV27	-	TGTGCCAGCAGTCGGGACAGGGGGGTGAACACTGAAGCTTTCTTT	CASSRDRGVNTEAFF
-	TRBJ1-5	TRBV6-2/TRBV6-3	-	TGTGCCAGCAGTTACCCTGGATGGGGGGGGGTATATAGCAATCAGCCCCAGCATTTT	CASSYPGWGGVYSNQPQHF
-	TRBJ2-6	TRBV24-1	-	TGTGCCACCAGTGCGGGGGCAACAGGGGCCAACGTCCTGACTTTC	CATSAGATGANVLTF
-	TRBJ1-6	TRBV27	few	TGTGCCAGCAGTTTATCGGTGCAGGGGAATAATTCACCCCTCCACTTT	CASSLSVQGNNSPLHF
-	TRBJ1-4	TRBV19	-	TGTGCCAGTAGCCAGGCTGCAACTAATGAAAAACTGTTTTTT	CASSQAATNEKLFF
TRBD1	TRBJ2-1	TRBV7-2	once	TGTGCCAGCAGCTTGAATAACGGACAGGGACCGGAGCAGTTCTTC	CASSLNNGQGPEQFF
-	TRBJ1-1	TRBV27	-	TGTGCCAGCAGTTTAGAGGGAAGGAGAACTGAAGCTTTCTTT	CASSLEGRRTEAFF
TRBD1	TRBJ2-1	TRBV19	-	TGTGCCAGTAGTAGCACAGGGGGCTTGTGGAATGAGCAGTTCTTC	CASSSTGGLWNEQFF
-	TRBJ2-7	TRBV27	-	TGTGCCAGCAGTTTCTTTGGACGGTACTACGAGCAGTACTTC	CASSFFGRYYEQYF
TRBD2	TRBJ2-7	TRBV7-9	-	TGTGCCAGCAGCGTAAGCGGAGGGCAGCGGGGGGACGAGCAGTACTTC	CASSVSGGQRGDEQYF
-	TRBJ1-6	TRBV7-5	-	TGTGCCAGAAGCTCGGGACAGGCGCTAAAGAATTCACCCCTCCACTTT	CARSSGQALKNSPLHF
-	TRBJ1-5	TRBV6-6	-	TGTGCCAGCTGCGGACAGTATAGCAATCAGCCCCAGCATTTT	CASCGQYSNQPQHF
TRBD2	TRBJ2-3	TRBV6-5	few	TGTGCCAGCAGTAGACTAGCGGGAGTAACAGATACGCAGTATTTT	CASSRLAGVTDTQYF
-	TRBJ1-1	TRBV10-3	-	TGTGCCATCATAAACTCGTCGAACACTGAAGCTTTCTTT	CAIINSSNTEAFF
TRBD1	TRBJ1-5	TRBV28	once	TGTGCCAGCAGGACCGGGACAGTTCATCAGCCCCAGCATTTT	CASRTGTVHQPQHF
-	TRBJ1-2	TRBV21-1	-	TGTGCCAGCAGCAAAGTTGGGCAAAATGGCTACACCTTC	CASSKVGQNGYTF
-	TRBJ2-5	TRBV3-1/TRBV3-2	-	TGTGCCAGCAGCCAAGATTTTCAGACCCAGTACTTC	CASSQDFQTQYF
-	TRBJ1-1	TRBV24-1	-	TGTGCCACCGAGGGGACGGTGAACACTGAAGCTTTCTTT	CATEGTVNTEAFF
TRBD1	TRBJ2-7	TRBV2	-	TGTGCCAGACAAACCGGGACAGGGACCTACGAGCAGTACTTC	CARQTGTGTYEQYF
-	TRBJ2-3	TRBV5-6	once	TGTGCCAGTAAAAAGGGGGGCGCCGGGGATACGCAGTATTTT	CASKKGGAGDTQYF
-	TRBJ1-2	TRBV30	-	TGTGCCGGCAAAGGGCTTTCTAACTATGGCTACACCTTC	CAGKGLSNYGYTF
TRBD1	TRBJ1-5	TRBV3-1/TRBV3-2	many	TGTGCCAGCAGACAATTTGGGGCCCCCGGGACAGGGATTCAGCCCCAGCATTTT	CASRQFGAPGTGIQPQHF
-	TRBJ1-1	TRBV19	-	TGTGCCAGTAGGCCAACCCTCTGGGGGAGTAACACTGAAGCTTTCTTT	CASRPTLWGSNTEAFF
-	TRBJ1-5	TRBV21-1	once	TGTGCCAGCAGCTCCAAAAAGGGGGCAAGACCAAATCAGCCCCAGCATTTT	CASSSKKGARPNQPQHF
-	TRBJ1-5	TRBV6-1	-	TGTGCCAGCAGTGAACTAGGGGGTGGCAATCAGCCCCAGCATTTT	CASSELGGGNQPQHF
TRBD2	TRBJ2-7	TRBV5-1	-	TGCGCCAGCAGCTTGGAAAGCGGGGGGTCCTACGAGCAGTACTTC	CASSLESGGSYEQYF
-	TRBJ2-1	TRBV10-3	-	TGTGCCATCAAAGGGGGGGCGTTCTACAATGAGCAGTTCTTC	CAIKGGAFYNEQFF
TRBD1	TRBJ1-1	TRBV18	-	TGTGCCAGCTCACCGCCCGGGACAGGGGTGGGGACTGAAGCTTTCTTT	CASSPPGTGVGTEAFF
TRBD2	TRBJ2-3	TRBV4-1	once	TGCGCCAGCAGCCAAGATTCGGCGGGACTAGCGGGAGGGCCTGTATATACGCAGTATTTT	CASSQDSAGLAGGPVYTQYF
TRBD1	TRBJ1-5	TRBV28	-	TGTGCCAGCAGTTACCCAGGACAGGGTTTTACAGACAATCAGCCCCAGCATTTT	CASSYPGQGFTDNQPQHF
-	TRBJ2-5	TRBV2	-	TGTGCCAGCAGTGAATTTGTGGGGACCATCCAAGAGACCCAGTACTTC	CASSEFVGTIQETQYF
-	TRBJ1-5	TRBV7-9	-	TGTGCCAGCAGCCCCTTGCGGCAGCCCCAGCATTTT	CASSPLRQPQHF
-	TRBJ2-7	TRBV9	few	TGTGCCAGCAGCGTGGCCCCTGGTCCCTCCTACGAGCAGTACTTC	CASSVAPGPSYEQYF
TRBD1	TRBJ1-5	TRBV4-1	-	TGCGCCAGCAGCCAAGCTTTCTTACCGGGACAGGGTCCCCTTCGGCAGCCCCAGCATTTT	CASSQAFLPGQGPLRQPQHF
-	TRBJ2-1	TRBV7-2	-	TGTGCCAGCAGCTCTAGGGTTAATGAGCAGTTCTTC	CASSSRVNEQFF
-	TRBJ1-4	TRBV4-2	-	TGTGCCAGCAGCCAAGATGGATTAAGAGGAGGGGGTAATGAAAAACTGTTTTTT	CASSQDGLRGGGNEKLFF
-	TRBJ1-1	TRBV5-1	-	TGCGCCAGCAGCGGAAGCAGGATGAACACTGAAGCTTTCTTT	CASSGSRMNTEAFF